These T cell receptor beta chains were read from a single sample in a study of blood T cell repertoires in COVID-19. Using immunoSEQ multiplex PCR, the repertoire was profiled, and TCRdb retains in-frame clones only, with some absent. The data hold over 250,000 clones, with 85% to 90% observed a single time. The sample taken for sequencing was peripheral blood. All receptors come from a human donor in a cohort sampled during active COVID-19. Each CDR3 is given without its conserved first and last residue. The order of the fields is V gene, J gene, CDR3 protein.

TRBV6-5	TRBJ1-2	ASSYTRAEWVGYT
TRBV11-2	TRBJ1-1	ASSLNPYTEAF
TRBV7-3	TRBJ2-1	ASSLEAVGTALNNEQF
TRBV19	TRBJ2-2	ASSISRGELF
TRBV2	TRBJ2-1	ASSEHRNEQF
TRBV28	TRBJ1-5	ASLWQGVLNQPQH
TRBV4-1	TRBJ2-7	ASSQLDSYEQY
TRBV9	TRBJ2-3	ASSVRTGSTDTQY
TRBV2	TRBJ2-1	AGFEGARWF
TRBV2	TRBJ1-3	ASSQDSQSSGNTIY
TRBV3-1/TRBV3-2	TRBJ1-1	ASSQSYRMNTEAF
TRBV5-1	TRBJ2-1	ASRTATTPAYNEQF
TRBV7-9	TRBJ1-1	ASSHRGMNTEAF
TRBV7-2	TRBJ1-5	ASSLGQTGQPQH
TRBV28	TRBJ1-5	ASSLEPLNQPQH
TRBV28	TRBJ2-7	ASSLLRGQGATYEQY
TRBV10-1	TRBJ2-3	ASSARLTDTQY
TRBV11-2	TRBJ2-7	ASSPGTMGLEQY
TRBV9	TRBJ1-6	ASNRLLKGAQSPLH
TRBV29-1	TRBJ2-7	SVEDRTAGGYEQY
TRBV28	TRBJ2-7	ASSSPSHLKREQY
TRBV28	TRBJ1-2	ASSFGTVRGYT
TRBV6-5	TRBJ2-7	ASRSRQGRTYEQY
TRBV28	TRBJ2-5	ASRPGTGVKTQY
TRBV18	TRBJ2-7	ASSQGATRGEQY
TRBV7-2	TRBJ1-2	ASSLESGQGDGYT
TRBV6-1	TRBJ1-1	ASSEGGLNTEAF